This T cell receptor (beta chain) comes out of a study of blood T cell repertoires in COVID-19. Looking at the study overall: Samples representing acute and convalescent COVID-19 were sourced from the United States, Italy and Spain.

Participant-given clinical history determined each cohort assignment. The study recruited exposed participants who had met a COVID-19 case within 2 weeks before entry. The protocol was immunoSEQ multiplex PCR, while the TCRdb copy is restricted to in-frame clones and leaves out a portion. The sample records 250,000 or so clones, approximately 90% being singletons. The CDR3 consists of 13 residues. CDR1 is SEHNR and CDR2 is FQNEAQ in the germline V gene (reference sequence). Trimming removed 5 bases from V and 2 bases from J, with 10 bases in between. The V call is TRBV7-9, the J call TRBJ2-7; D might be TRBD1 (5 bases). Sequenced sample: PBMCs or T cells enriched from blood (not recorded which). This receptor was taken from a man aged 40-49 years who had been exposed to COVID-19. Here the CDR3 DNA reads TGTGCCAGCAGCCGACTGGGGCCCTACGAGCAGTACTTC. This gives the protein CASSRLGPYEQYF.